This T cell receptor beta chain stems from a study of blood T cell repertoires in COVID-19. After removal of 2 bases from V and 7 bases from J, the junction contained 10 bases not matched to a gene. There are 16 residues in the CDR3. Per the germline V gene, CDR1 is SGHAT and CDR2 is FQNNGV. Participants reported their clinical history, and cohort assignment relied on those reports. Measured with immunoSEQ multiplex PCR; TCRdb has only the in-frame clones, and not every one. The sample contains 250,000 to 350,000 clones, 85% to 90% of which appear only once. The chain employs TRBV11-2 and TRBJ1-4, with 7 bases fitting TRBD1. The TCR originated in a woman aged 55-75 years in a cohort exposed to, infected with or recovered from COVID-19 (not recorded which). Specimen: PBMCs or T cells enriched from blood (not recorded which). This CDR3 reads CASSLNSGGGGEKLFF. As DNA, the CDR3 is TGTGCCAGCAGCTTAAATTCGGGAGGGGGCGGTGAAAAACTGTTTTTT.